This entry features one T cell receptor (beta chain) sequence. Its antigen is not identified. From the 5' RACE reads, TCRdb lists one entry per CDR3 protein and no DNA. Here the sample table reports 300,000 to 400,000 distinct CDR3 sequences. These data belong to a study of monozygotic twins with inflammatory bowel disease. Study-wide results and limits: Evidence failed to back one strong IBD-linked signal or clonotype.

CDR1 is KGHSH, CDR2 LQKENI, per germline. The CDR3 contains 14 residues. V gene TRBV18 combines with J gene TRBJ1-5. This sequence originates from a human donor with ulcerative colitis or Crohn's disease, or a healthy co-twin of an affected twin (not recorded which). Sample: blood. The CDR3: CASSPIQGHQPQHF. Full variable domain (outside the CDR3, taken from reference TRBV18 and TRBJ1-5): NAGVMQNPRHLVRRRGQEARLRCSPMKGHSHVYWYRQLPEEGLKFMVYLQKENIIDESGMPKERFSAEFPKEGPSILRIQQVVRGDSAAYFCASSPIQGHQPQHFGDGTRLSIL.